The 28 T cell receptor beta chains in this list originate from one sample, sequenced in a study of cytomegalovirus exposure and HLA in healthy donors. TCRdb's copy holds only in-frame clones and misses some; the assay was immunoSEQ multiplex PCR. The sample holds some 150,000 clones, over 80% seen once. The sequencing input was PBMCs. These receptors were taken from a man between 18 and 29 years old in good health and CMV-seropositive.

The CDR3 coding sequence is TGTGCCGGGTGCGATTCGCGGAGTTCCTACGAGCAGTACTTC. Its translation: CAGCDSRSSYEQYF. The chain has TRBV7-9 and TRBJ2-7; D remains ambiguous. The V gene's germline CDR1 is SEHNR and CDR2 FQNEAQ (reference sequence). The ends were cut back, 11 bases at V and 1 base at J, with 18 bases in the middle. This CDR3 contains 14 residues.

The chain links TRBV5-1 to TRBJ1-1; D not resolved. Deletions cut 1 base from V and 6 bases from J, with 16 bases between. This CDR3 has 15 amino acids. Germline CDR1 and CDR2: SGHRS and YFSETQ. CDR3 sequence reads: CASSLRVRGKAEAFF. CDR3 nucleotides: TGCGCCAGCAGCTTGCGAGTCAGAGGGAAGGCTGAAGCTTTCTTT.

Concerning this clone: Possible read error: a much larger clone is one base away. In the same sample, other DNA sequences code for this CDR3. This CDR3 is CASSLGGSSYEQYF. The DNA of the CDR3 is TGTGCCAGCAGCTTGGGAGGGAGCTCCTACGAGCAGTACTTC. The gene calls are TRBV5-4 and TRBJ2-7, with a tentative D call TRBD2 (5 bases). CDR1 and CDR2 from the germline V gene are SGHNT and YYREEE (reference sequence). The CDR3 runs to 14 residues. V was clipped by 0 bases and J by 0 bases, with 7 bases between them.

The rearrangement links TRBV29-1 to TRBJ2-3; 10 positions agree with TRBD2. The germline V gene has CDR1 SQVTM and CDR2 ANQGSEA. V was pared by 5 bases and J by 3 bases, with 8 bases of the junction left unmatched. This CDR3 has 15 residues. This CDR3 is CSVWKREGGTDTQYF. CDR3 bases: TGCAGCGTTTGGAAGCGGGAGGGAGGTACAGATACGCAGTATTTT.

This clone was detected once. The V gene is TRBV28, the J gene TRBJ2-7, with unresolved D. V lost 2 bases and J 2 bases, leaving 10 bases between the germline ends. CDR3 length equals 14 residues. Germline V gene lookup returns CDR1 MDHEN and CDR2 SYDVKM. CDR3 bases: TGTGCCAGCAGTTTAAGCCCCCGAGCCTACGAGCAGTACTTC. Its protein product is CASSLSPRAYEQYF.

The chain couples TRBV9 to TRBJ2-1; 9 nucleotides align to TRBD1. The germline CDR1 and CDR2 sequences are SGDLS and YYNGEE. The length of the CDR3 is 18 residues. After removal of 2 bases from V and 5 bases from J, the junction contained 14 bases not matched to a gene. The CDR3 spells CASSVSITGGVLDNEQFF. In nucleotides, the CDR3 is TGTGCCAGCAGCGTTTCTATCACAGGGGGCGTTTTGGACAATGAGCAGTTCTTC. Using reference TRBV9 and TRBJ2-1 for the parts outside the CDR3, the full variable domain is DSGVTQTPKHLITATGQRVTLRCSPRSGDLSVYWYQQSLDQGLQFLIQYYNGEERAKGNILERFSAQQFPDLHSELNLSSLELGDSALYFCASSVSITGGVLDNEQFFGPGTRLTVL.

This clone was counted between two and nine times. The chain links TRBV18 to TRBJ1-5; 7 bases fit TRBD1. Germline V lookup: CDR1 KGHSH, CDR2 LQKENI. The J segment lost 6 bases and the V segment lost 2 bases, leaving 7 bases of the junction unmatched. This CDR3 is built from 15 residues. This CDR3 is CASSPAGQGVQPQHF. The DNA of the CDR3 is TGTGCCAGCTCACCAGCGGGCCAGGGGGTTCAGCCCCAGCATTTT.

V gene TRBV4-1 combines with J gene TRBJ2-7, with 9 bases aligning to TRBD2. Looked up from germline, CDR1 is MGHRA and CDR2 is YSYEKL. There are 17 residues in the CDR3. Trimming took 4 bases from V and 1 from J; bases not matched to a gene: 11. The CDR3 is CASSPRAIAGVSYEQYF. The CDR3 DNA reads as TGCGCCAGCAGCCCCCGGGCCATAGCGGGGGTATCCTACGAGCAGTACTTC.

This clone was seen more than once but under ten times. This chain links TRBV10-3 with TRBJ2-5, with D perhaps matching TRBD1 (5 bases). The germline V and J ends were trimmed by 3 bases and 3 bases, with 8 bases remaining between them. Per germline, CDR1 ENHRY and CDR2 SYGVKD. CDR3 length equals 13 residues. The CDR3 region has the DNA TGTGCCATCAGTGACAGGGCCAAAGAGACCCAGTACTTC. Its protein product is CAISDRAKETQYF.

The chain combines TRBV7-9 with TRBJ1-3; possible D gene TRBD1, 5 bases. This CDR3 comprises 15 residues. Germline CDR1 and CDR2: SEHNR and FQNEAQ (reference sequence). V lost 1 base to trimming and J lost 0 bases, with 7 bases between them. For the CDR3, the DNA is TGTGCCAGCAGCTTAGGACAGATCTCTGGAAACACCATATATTTT. Its protein is CASSLGQISGNTIYF. Complete variable domain (other parts from reference TRBV7-9 and TRBJ1-3): DTGVSQNPRHKITKRGQNVTFRCDPISEHNRLYWYRQTLGQGPEFLTYFQNEAQLEKSRLLSDRFSAERPKGSFSTLEIQRTEQGDSAMYLCASSLGQISGNTIYFGEGSWLTVV.

The chain employs TRBV19 and TRBJ2-7, with 11 bases that match TRBD1. The CDR3 contains 14 residues. After removal of 3 bases from V and 3 bases from J, the junction contained 1 base not matched to a gene. CDR1 and CDR2 (germline): LNHDA, SQIVND (reference sequence). The CDR3 spells CASSMGTGGYEQYF. The CDR3 DNA sequence: TGTGCCAGTAGTATGGGGACAGGGGGCTACGAGCAGTACTTC.

The gene calls are TRBV19 and TRBJ1-5; 7 nucleotides agree with TRBD1. Germline V gene lookup returns CDR1 LNHDA and CDR2 SQIVND (reference sequence). The CDR3 runs to 17 residues. J was trimmed by 7 bases and V by 5 bases; bases with no gene match: 17. The CDR3 loop is CASSGHLTEPGGQPQHF. The DNA of the CDR3 is TGTGCCAGTAGTGGCCATCTGACGGAGCCAGGGGGGCAGCCCCAGCATTTT.

The chain couples TRBV6-6 to TRBJ2-2; D is ambiguous. Germline-derived CDR1 and CDR2 are MNHNY and SVGAGI (reference sequence). The CDR3 totals 16 residues. Trimming took 0 bases from V and 0 from J, leaving 8 bases between them. The CDR3 loop reads CASSYSGRPNTGELFF. The CDR3 coding sequence is TGTGCCAGCAGTTACTCGGGCAGACCGAACACCGGGGAGCTGTTTTTT.

The chain combines TRBV7-2 with TRBJ2-3; TRBD2 matches 9 bases. Germline-derived CDR1 and CDR2 are SGHTA and FQGNSA. The length of the CDR3 is 17 residues. V gave up 0 bases and J gave up 0 bases; unmatched junction bases: 4. CDR3 sequence (DNA): TGTGCCAGCAGCTTAGCGGCGGGGGGGGCTAGCACAGATACGCAGTATTTT. It is translated as CASSLAAGGASTDTQYF. The entire variable domain, with the rest obtained from reference TRBV7-2 and TRBJ2-3, is as follows: GAGVSQSPSNKVTEKGKDVELRCDPISGHTALYWYRQSLGQGLEFLIYFQGNSAPDKSGLPSDRFSAERTGGSVSTLTIQRTQQEDSAVYLCASSLAAGGASTDTQYFGPGTRLTVL.

The rearrangement uses TRBV27 and TRBJ2-2, with a possible D match to TRBD1 (6 bases). CDR1 and CDR2 from the germline V gene are MNHEY and SMNVEV (reference sequence). CDR3 length: 13 residues. The germline V and J ends were trimmed by 10 bases and 4 bases, with 13 bases remaining between them. The CDR3 bases are TGTGCCACTACTAACAGGGTCACCGGGGAGCTGTTTTTT. It encodes CATTNRVTGELFF.

This clone has only a few counts. This CDR3 reads CASSILGRLEGGYTF. Written as DNA, the CDR3 is TGTGCCAGTAGTATCCTCGGACGGTTGGAGGGTGGCTACACCTTC. V usage is TRBV19 and J usage is TRBJ1-2; D unresolved. Germline V CDR1 and CDR2: LNHDA, SQIVND (reference sequence). This CDR3 region has 15 residues. The V end was cut by 3 bases, the J end by 7 bases, with 18 bases between.

This sequence joins TRBV11-1 and TRBJ2-7; 7 nucleotides line up with TRBD2. Germline assignment: CDR1 SGHAT and CDR2 FQDESV (reference sequence). CDR3 length: 14 amino acids. V was pared by 4 bases and J by 7 bases, with 10 bases of the junction left unmatched. CDR3 sequence (DNA): TGTGCCAGCAGCTCCGGGAGGTCAGTGGGTGAGCAGTACTTC. This encodes CASSSGRSVGEQYF. Using reference TRBV11-1 and TRBJ2-7 for the parts outside the CDR3, the full variable domain is EAEVAQSPRYKITEKSQAVAFWCDPISGHATLYWYRQILGQGPELLVQFQDESVVDDSQLPKDRFSAERLKGVDSTLKIQPAELGDSAMYLCASSSGRSVGEQYFGPGTRLTVT.

The rearrangement links TRBV10-1 to TRBJ1-1, with TRBD1 matching 7 bases. Trimming at V came to 3 bases and at J to 5 bases, leaving 6 bases not matched to a gene. CDR1 and CDR2 from the germline V gene are WNHNN and SYGVQD (reference sequence). The CDR3 totals 14 residues. The chain's CDR3 is CASSDQTGLTEAFF. The DNA for the CDR3 is TGCGCCAGCAGTGACCAGACAGGGTTGACTGAAGCTTTCTTT.

There are a few counts of this clone. The rearrangement uses TRBV5-8 and TRBJ2-7, with D possibly matching TRBD1 (5 bases). V was cut by 3 bases and J by 6 bases, with 10 bases left in between. The CDR3 has 12 residues. Germline CDR1 and CDR2: SGHTS and YDEGEE. This CDR3 reads CASSWSRVEQYF. The CDR3 nucleotides are TGTGCCAGCAGCTGGAGCAGGGTCGAGCAGTACTTC.

The chain is built from TRBV27 and TRBJ2-2, with D uncertain. Deletions cut 11 bases from V and 6 bases from J, with 16 bases between. Germline V gene lookup returns CDR1 MNHEY and CDR2 SMNVEV (reference sequence). This CDR3 comprises 13 residues. CDR3 bases: TGTGCCGCCGCCCCGCTATATCCCGGGGAGCTGTTTTTT. Its translation is CAAAPLYPGELFF.

The genes are TRBV5-6 and TRBJ2-3; 9 nucleotides line up with TRBD1. This CDR3 has 13 amino acids. V lost 6 bases, J lost 9 bases, and 8 bases stayed unmatched. Germline assignment: CDR1 SGHDT and CDR2 YYEEEE. The CDR3 spells CASTGTGRNTQYF. As DNA, the CDR3 is TGTGCCAGCACCGGGACAGGGAGAAACACGCAGTATTTT.

The chain has TRBV7-9 and TRBJ2-6; D remains ambiguous. The germline V gene encodes CDR1 SEHNR and CDR2 FQNEAQ (reference sequence). The length of the CDR3 is 13 residues. Between the trimmed V and J ends, which lost 4 bases and 1 base, there was a span of 2 bases. The CDR3 protein is CASSSSGANVLTF. In DNA form, the CDR3 reads TGTGCCAGCAGCTCATCTGGGGCCAACGTCCTGACTTTC.

The V and J genes are TRBV10-3 and TRBJ1-2, with D possibly matching TRBD1 (6 bases). The CDR3 runs 13 residues. V dropped 6 bases and J dropped 2 bases, with 10 bases sitting between them. Germline CDR1 reads ENHRY; CDR2 reads SYGVKD. The CDR3 DNA sequence: TGTGCCATCAGAGAACAGGGAAACTATGGCTACACCTTC. Amino acids: CAIREQGNYGYTF.

This clone was observed once. This rearrangement joins TRBV14 to TRBJ1-2; 9 bases match TRBD1. Germline-derived CDR1 and CDR2 are SGHDN and FVKESK. Unmatched junction bases numbered 9, after V lost 2 bases and J lost 2 bases. This CDR3 has 17 residues. The CDR3 loop is CASSQSLGQGPNYGYTF. The CDR3 DNA is TGTGCCAGCAGCCAAAGCCTGGGACAGGGACCGAACTATGGCTACACCTTC. Full variable domain (outside the CDR3, taken from reference TRBV14 and TRBJ1-2): EAGVTQFPSHSVIEKGQTVTLRCDPISGHDNLYWYRRVMGKEIKFLLHFVKESKQDESGMPNNRFLAERTGGTYSTLKVQPAELEDSGVYFCASSQSLGQGPNYGYTFGSGTRLTVV.

This chain joins TRBV7-8 and TRBJ1-5, with TRBD1 matching over 10 bases. The CDR3 spans 15 residues. J lost 6 bases, V lost 5 bases, and 7 bases had no gene match. Per the germline V gene, CDR1 is SGHVS and CDR2 is FQNEAQ. In DNA, the CDR3 is TGTGCCAGCAGCGTAGTTCGGGACAGGGGTCAGCCCCAGCATTTT. Translating it yields CASSVVRDRGQPQHF.

This rearrangement joins TRBV5-6 to TRBJ1-2, with 7 bases that match TRBD1. Per the germline V gene, CDR1 is SGHDT and CDR2 is YYEEEE. CDR3 length equals 14 residues. With 6 bases clipped from V and 8 bases from J, the junction kept 13 bases outside the gene matches. CDR3 amino acids: CASIFGTVSGGYTF. The CDR3 DNA sequence: TGTGCCAGCATTTTCGGGACAGTCTCCGGGGGCTACACCTTC. The whole variable domain, filled in from reference TRBV5-6 and TRBJ1-2, reads DAGVTQSPTHLIKTRGQQVTLRCSPKSGHDTVSWYQQALGQGPQFIFQYYEEEERQRGNFPDRFSGHQFPNYSSELNVNALLLGDSALYLCASIFGTVSGGYTFGSGTRLTVV.

The chain employs TRBV18 and TRBJ1-6; the D is unclear. The CDR3 is made up of 14 amino acids. Between the trimmed V and J ends, which lost 2 bases and 5 bases, there was a span of 7 bases. The germline CDR1 and CDR2 sequences are KGHSH and LQKENI. The chain's CDR3 is CASSPNSNNSPLHF. The CDR3 DNA reads as TGTGCCAGCTCACCAAACAGTAATAATTCACCCCTCCACTTT.

The genes are TRBV2 and TRBJ2-3, with D uncertain. This CDR3 has 11 residues. Trimming removed 2 bases at V and 7 bases at J, with 4 bases between. The germline gives CDR1 SNHLY, CDR2 FYNNEI. CDR3 in amino acids: CASSELYTQYF. The CDR3 nucleotides read TGTGCCAGCAGTGAACTCTATACGCAGTATTTT.